This TCR beta chain originates from a study of T cell responses to AZD1222 COVID-19 vaccine. The study's findings and limits: Just a handful of AZD1222 recipients were seropositive at baseline. The peak T cell response came first, and repertoires were sampled only after it. The donors showed a predominance of white British ancestry and of females, with possible underestimation of clonal diversity.

V was shortened by 3 bases and J by 4 bases, with 10 bases between the two germline ends. The CDR3 runs to 13 residues. Per germline, CDR1 MNHNS and CDR2 SASEGT. Of note for this clone: The antigen is unknown.

The protocol was immunoSEQ multiplex PCR, while the TCRdb copy is restricted to in-frame clones and leaves out a portion. The sample has 140,000 to 150,000 clones; approximately 90% are singletons. The gene calls are TRBV6-1 and TRBJ2-7, with a possible D match to TRBD2 (6 bases). This sequence was found in an adult in good health. The material sequenced was peripheral blood, taken on day 0 of AZD1222 vaccination. CDR3 in DNA: TGTGCCAGCAGTGACACTAGCCAATACGAGCAGTACTTC. Protein product: CASSDTSQYEQYF.